Listed below are T cell receptor beta chains from one sample, sequenced in a study of vaccination effects on CD4 cells after COVID-19. These receptors' antigens are unknown. Data came from immunoSEQ multiplex PCR; TCRdb stores just in-frame clones and leaves some out. The sample shows about 19,000 clones, about 70% of them seen only once. The input for sequencing was CD4+ T cells from PBMCs cultured with HCoV-229E spike peptides, taken before COVID-19 vaccination. Every receptor here comes from a human donor who received a COVID-19 vaccine. Both conserved end residues are part of each CDR3. Fields, in order: CDR3 length, D gene, J gene, clone size, V gene, CDR3 DNA, CDR3 protein. The D gene is left open where the match is weak. Clone size is stated in some rows and not others, as once, few, many or a class when expanded.

len: 16
d_gene: TRBD2
j_gene: TRBJ2-5
abundance: .
v_gene: TRBV18
CDR3nt: TGTGCCAGCTCACCATTTAGCGGGAGGTACCAAGAGACCCAGTACTTC
CDR3aa: CASSPFSGRYQETQYF

len: 13
d_gene: .
j_gene: TRBJ2-7
abundance: .
v_gene: TRBV18
CDR3nt: TGTGCCAGCTCACTGGGGAGCTCCTACGAGCAGTACTTC
CDR3aa: CASSLGSSYEQYF

len: 15
d_gene: .
j_gene: TRBJ2-5
abundance: .
v_gene: TRBV5-8
CDR3nt: TGTGCCAGCAGCTTTGGCCGGGGGATGCAAGAGACCCAGTACTTC
CDR3aa: CASSFGRGMQETQYF

len: 18
d_gene: TRBD2
j_gene: TRBJ2-1
abundance: .
v_gene: TRBV4-1
CDR3nt: TGCGCCAGCAGCCAAGGTAAGGGCGGGAGGAGGCCCTACAATGAGCAGTTCTTC
CDR3aa: CASSQGKGGRRPYNEQFF

len: 15
d_gene: TRBD2
j_gene: TRBJ2-5
abundance: few
v_gene: TRBV19
CDR3nt: TGTGCCAGTACGAATAGCGGGGGGGCACGGGAGACCCAGTACTTC
CDR3aa: CASTNSGGARETQYF

len: 13
d_gene: .
j_gene: TRBJ1-1
abundance: few
v_gene: TRBV27
CDR3nt: TGTGCCAGCAGCTGGACACAGAACACTGAAGCTTTCTTT
CDR3aa: CASSWTQNTEAFF

len: 13
d_gene: .
j_gene: TRBJ1-2
abundance: .
v_gene: TRBV19
CDR3nt: TGTGCCAGTAGTATAACCGAACGGGGGCGCTACACCTTC
CDR3aa: CASSITERGRYTF

len: 12
d_gene: .
j_gene: TRBJ2-2
abundance: few
v_gene: TRBV5-6
CDR3nt: TGTGCCAGCAGCTTGGATAGGGGGGAGCTGTTTTTT
CDR3aa: CASSLDRGELFF

len: 15
d_gene: TRBD2
j_gene: TRBJ2-1
abundance: .
v_gene: TRBV6-5
CDR3nt: TGTGCCAGCAGTCCCGGGACTAGCGGGAGGGGCGAGCAGTTCTTC
CDR3aa: CASSPGTSGRGEQFF

len: 15
d_gene: TRBD2
j_gene: TRBJ2-1
abundance: .
v_gene: TRBV6-2/TRBV6-3
CDR3nt: TGTGCCAGCAGCCCCGGGACTAGCGGGTACAATGAGCAGTTCTTC
CDR3aa: CASSPGTSGYNEQFF

len: 13
d_gene: .
j_gene: TRBJ1-4
abundance: .
v_gene: TRBV5-1
CDR3nt: TGCGCCAGCGGGTCGGAAACTAATGAAAAACTGTTTTTT
CDR3aa: CASGSETNEKLFF

len: 14
d_gene: .
j_gene: TRBJ1-1
abundance: .
v_gene: TRBV11-1
CDR3nt: TGTGCCAGCAGCTTAGATAGTTCAATCACTGAAGCTTTCTTT
CDR3aa: CASSLDSSITEAFF

len: 12
d_gene: .
j_gene: TRBJ1-1
abundance: .
v_gene: TRBV5-1
CDR3nt: TGCGCCAGCAGCTTGGATCTGGCTGAAGCTTTCTTT
CDR3aa: CASSLDLAEAFF

len: 15
d_gene: .
j_gene: TRBJ2-1
abundance: once
v_gene: TRBV5-1
CDR3nt: TGCGCCAGCAGCTTGGGGCAGAACTCCTACAATGAGCAGTTCTTC
CDR3aa: CASSLGQNSYNEQFF

len: 13
d_gene: TRBD1
j_gene: TRBJ2-7
abundance: .
v_gene: TRBV6-5
CDR3nt: TGTGCCAGCAGCGGGACAGGGGGGGGCGAGCAGTACTTC
CDR3aa: CASSGTGGGEQYF

len: 14
d_gene: TRBD1
j_gene: TRBJ2-7
abundance: .
v_gene: TRBV5-1
CDR3nt: TGCGCCAGCAGTTGGACAGGGTCGGGCTACGAGCAGTACTTC
CDR3aa: CASSWTGSGYEQYF